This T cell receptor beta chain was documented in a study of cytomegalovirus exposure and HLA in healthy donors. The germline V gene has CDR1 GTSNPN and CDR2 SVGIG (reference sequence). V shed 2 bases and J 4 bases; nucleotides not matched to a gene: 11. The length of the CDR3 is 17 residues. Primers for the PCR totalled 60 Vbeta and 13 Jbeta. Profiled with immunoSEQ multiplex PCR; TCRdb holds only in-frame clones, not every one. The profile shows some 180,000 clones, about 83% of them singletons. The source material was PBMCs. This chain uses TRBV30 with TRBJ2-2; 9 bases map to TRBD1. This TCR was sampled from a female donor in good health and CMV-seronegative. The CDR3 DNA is TGTGCCTGGAGTAAACCCGGGACAGGGTATAGCACCGGGGAGCTGTTTTTT. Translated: CAWSKPGTGYSTGELFF. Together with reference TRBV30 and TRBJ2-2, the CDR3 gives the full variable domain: SQTIHQWPATLVQPVGSPLSLECTVEGTSNPNLYWYRQAAGRGLQLLFYSVGIGQISSEVPQNLSASRPQDRQFILSSKKLLLSDSGFYLCAWSKPGTGYSTGELFFGEGSRLTVL.